A single sample is the source of the 22 T cell receptor beta chains below, sequenced in a study of T cell responses to AZD1222 COVID-19 vaccine. Profiled with immunoSEQ multiplex PCR; TCRdb holds only in-frame clones, not every one. The table has 120,000 or so clones, about nine tenths seen once; the top ten hold approximately 1%. The sample consisted of peripheral blood, taken on day 0 of AZD1222 vaccination. The receptors were sampled from an adult in good health.

This chain links TRBV12-5 with TRBJ2-3; D gene ambiguous. V lost 0 bases and J lost 10, with 5 bases in between. Germline values: CDR1 LGHNT, CDR2 FRNRAP. The CDR3 is 11 residues long. The CDR3 protein is CASGLVDSQYF. Here the CDR3 DNA reads TGTGCTAGTGGTTTGGTAGACTCGCAGTATTTT.

The chain links TRBV15 to TRBJ2-7; tentatively, D is TRBD2 (5 bases). Germline V gene data show CDR1 as LNHNV and CDR2 as YYDKDF (reference sequence). Trimming shortened V by 2 bases and J by 5 bases, and 13 bases separated the two germline ends. The CDR3 totals 14 residues. CDR3 DNA: TGTGCCACCAGCAGAAAGATACATAGCGACGAGCAGTACTTC. It specifies CATSRKIHSDEQYF.

The V call is TRBV28, the J call TRBJ2-7; D unclear. V was clipped by 7 bases and J by 2 bases, with 12 bases between them. The germline V gene has CDR1 MDHEN and CDR2 SYDVKM. CDR3 size: 13 residues. The CDR3, as DNA: TGTGCCAGCACCCCTGGGGTCACCTACGAGCAGTACTTC. Translated, it gives CASTPGVTYEQYF.

This rearrangement joins TRBV5-5 to TRBJ2-3; D remains unclear. This CDR3 comprises 14 residues. Per the germline V gene, CDR1 is SGHKS and CDR2 is YYEKEE (reference sequence). Trimming took off 2 bases at V and 2 bases at J, with 9 bases between the two ends. CDR3 in amino acids: CASSFFADTDTQYF. CDR3 DNA: TGTGCCAGCAGCTTTTTCGCGGACACAGATACGCAGTATTTT.

This chain connects TRBV7-9 to TRBJ1-1, with 12 bases that match TRBD1. Germline CDR1 is SEHNR and CDR2 is FQNEAQ (reference sequence). The CDR3 consists of 16 residues. Germline trimming cut 2 bases from V and 4 bases from J; bases unmatched to any gene: 5. The chain's CDR3 is CASSLSGTGGPTEAFF. In DNA form, the CDR3 reads TGTGCCAGCAGCTTATCGGGGACAGGGGGCCCCACTGAAGCTTTCTTT.

The chain employs TRBV4-1 and TRBJ2-7; TRBD2 is a possible D gene (6 bases). The V gene lost 7 bases and the J gene lost 0 bases, with 16 bases spanning the gap. CDR1 is MGHRA and CDR2 is YSYEKL in the germline V gene. The CDR3 spans 15 residues. CDR3 coding DNA: TGCGCCAGCACGGACGGGACTGGCAGCTCCTACGAGCAGTACTTC. Protein sequence: CASTDGTGSSYEQYF.

The chain is built from TRBV5-1 and TRBJ2-1; 7 positions match TRBD2. The CDR3 consists of 16 residues. Germline V gives CDR1 SGHRS, CDR2 YFSETQ. Trimming at V came to 4 bases and at J to 7 bases, leaving 14 bases not matched to a gene. In DNA form, the CDR3 reads TGCGCCAGCAGCCTACCCCGGGCGGGAGTGGGTAATGAGCAGTTCTTC. Protein product: CASSLPRAGVGNEQFF.

V and J are TRBV28 and TRBJ2-1; TRBD1 is a possible D gene (5 bases). The CDR3 extends over 18 amino acids. Looked up from germline, CDR1 is MDHEN and CDR2 is SYDVKM. The V and J ends lost 5 bases and 5 bases respectively, with 25 bases between them. This chain's CDR3 is CASSLMGRWGERNNEQFF. The DNA of the CDR3 is TGTGCCAGCAGTCTAATGGGCAGGTGGGGCGAAAGGAACAATGAGCAGTTCTTC.

The chain joins TRBV5-4 to TRBJ2-7; 7 bases agree with TRBD2. In germline, CDR1 is SGHNT, CDR2 YYREEE (reference sequence). With V trimmed by 4 bases and J by 2 bases, 9 bases remained unmatched. The CDR3 extends over 15 amino acids. CDR3 DNA: TGTGCCAGCAGCCGACCCGGGGGAGGGACCTACGAGCAGTACTTC. Translated, it gives CASSRPGGGTYEQYF.

This chain links TRBV5-4 with TRBJ2-5; D is unclear. Germline CDR1 reads SGHNT; CDR2 reads YYREEE (reference sequence). V was clipped by 4 bases and J by 4 bases, with 17 bases between them. CDR3 length equals 15 residues. CDR3 in DNA: TGTGCCAGCAGCACTGGCCCAGGTGTGAGAGAGACCCAGTACTTC. Translating gives CASSTGPGVRETQYF.

The gene calls are TRBV28 and TRBJ2-3; D gene ambiguous. Deletions cut 7 bases from V and 1 base from J, with 15 bases between. CDR3 length: 15 residues. Germline CDR1 reads MDHEN; CDR2 reads SYDVKM. For the CDR3, the DNA is TGTGCCAGCACCGTATTGGCCCTGGGCACAGATACGCAGTATTTT. It codes for CASTVLALGTDTQYF.

The chain joins TRBV30 to TRBJ1-1, with D perhaps matching TRBD1 (6 bases). There are 14 residues in the CDR3. V gave up 1 base and J gave up 4 bases, with 13 bases separating them. CDR1 and CDR2 from the germline V gene are GTSNPN and SVGIG (reference sequence). The CDR3 loop is CAWSAGTRGTEAFF. The CDR3 DNA is TGTGCCTGGAGTGCCGGGACCAGGGGCACTGAAGCTTTCTTT.

The chain carries TRBV14 and TRBJ2-7, with unresolved D. This CDR3 spans 15 amino acids. With 4 bases removed from V and 5 bases from J, the gap between germline ends came to 18 bases. Germline CDR1 SGHDN, CDR2 FVKESK. The CDR3, as DNA: TGTGCCAGCAGCCTCTTACCCTACGGCCGGGACGAGCAGTACTTC. Translation gives CASSLLPYGRDEQYF.

The gene calls are TRBV14 and TRBJ2-3; D uncertain. Between the trimmed V and J ends, which lost 4 bases and 10 bases, there was a span of 9 bases. CDR1 is SGHDN, CDR2 FVKESK, per germline. CDR3 length equals 11 residues. The CDR3 region is CASSLAGAQYF. In DNA form, the CDR3 reads TGTGCCAGCAGCCTAGCAGGTGCGCAGTATTTT.

This sequence joins TRBV14 and TRBJ2-7, with D perhaps TRBD2 (5 bases). This CDR3 has 13 amino acids. V was shortened by 0 bases and J by 6 bases, with 9 bases between the two germline ends. The germline V gene has CDR1 SGHDN and CDR2 FVKESK. The CDR3 DNA is TGTGCCAGCAGCCAAGACTGGGAGCGCGAGCAGTACTTC. This codes for CASSQDWEREQYF.

The rearrangement joins TRBV5-4 to TRBJ1-2, with 10 bases matching TRBD1. Per germline, CDR1 SGHNT and CDR2 YYREEE (reference sequence). The CDR3 runs 15 residues. V lost 2 bases, J lost 2 bases, and 3 bases stayed unmatched. For the CDR3, the DNA is TGTGCCAGCAGCTTCGGACAGGGGGTGAACTATGGCTACACCTTC. It encodes CASSFGQGVNYGYTF.

The chain carries TRBV5-1 and TRBJ1-2; 9 positions agree with TRBD1. Germline V lookup: CDR1 SGHRS, CDR2 YFSETQ. There are 16 residues in the CDR3. J was trimmed by 0 bases and V by 2 bases; bases with no gene match: 5. Here the CDR3 DNA reads TGCGCCAGCAGCTTTGGACAGGGGATAACTAACTATGGCTACACCTTC. Protein product: CASSFGQGITNYGYTF.

This clone was seen a few times. The V and J genes are TRBV24-1 and TRBJ2-7, with D perhaps TRBD1 (5 bases). CDR3 size: 11 residues. Germline CDR1 and CDR2: KGHDR and SFDVKD. V lost 6 bases and J 7 bases, leaving 9 bases between the germline ends. The chain's CDR3 is CATSRGQEQYF. The DNA of the CDR3 is TGTGCCACCAGTCGAGGACAAGAGCAGTACTTC.

V usage is TRBV7-3 and J usage is TRBJ2-1, with unresolved D. Trimming removed 6 bases from V and 0 bases from J, with 6 bases in between. The germline V gene encodes CDR1 SGHTA and CDR2 FQGTGA. This CDR3 comprises 13 residues. The CDR3 coding sequence is TGTGCCAGCAGTACCTTCTCCTACAATGAGCAGTTCTTC. Its translation is CASSTFSYNEQFF.

This rearrangement joins TRBV6-1 to TRBJ1-1; D is uncertain. The germline V and J ends were trimmed by 2 bases and 3 bases, with 13 bases remaining between them. CDR1 and CDR2 from the germline V gene are MNHNS and SASEGT. The CDR3 spans 15 residues. CDR3 DNA: TGTGCCAGCAGTGAATTTCCGGGCGGGGACACTGAAGCTTTCTTT. Protein sequence: CASSEFPGGDTEAFF.

This clone turned up a few times. V usage is TRBV6-5 and J usage is TRBJ2-4; a weak D match, TRBD2 (5 bases). Germline CDR1 MNHEY, CDR2 SVGAGI. The germline V and J ends were trimmed by 6 bases and 10 bases, with 13 bases remaining between them. The CDR3 loop spans 12 amino acids. This chain's CDR3 is CASSPGPGIQYF. CDR3 nucleotide sequence: TGTGCCAGCAGCCCGGGCCCGGGGATTCAGTACTTC.

The gene calls are TRBV10-3 and TRBJ1-5; TRBD1 matches 7 bases. This CDR3 contains 15 residues. The junction had 12 bases not matched to a gene; V was cut back by 9 bases and J by 4 bases. Germline CDR1 is ENHRY and CDR2 is SYGVKD. The CDR3: CAIKNRTGENQPQHF. In nucleotides, the CDR3 is TGTGCCATTAAAAACAGGACAGGAGAAAATCAGCCCCAGCATTTT.